This T cell receptor beta chain was identified in a study of T cell responses to AZD1222 COVID-19 vaccine. About the study: Second-dose recipients at about 4 or about 12 weeks were treated as one pooled group. General study results and limits: There were repertoire samples only from the period after the peak T cell response. The sample set comprised mostly white British donors with more females, and clonal diversity was possibly underestimated. The CD4 TCRs associated with vaccination extended across spike and predominated at 160-218 and 743-854.

CDR1 and CDR2 from the germline V gene are SQVTM and ANQGSEA. V lost 4 bases and J lost 8; bases outside the gene matches: 9. This CDR3 has 14 amino acids. Here immunoSEQ multiplex PCR was the method, and the copy in TCRdb shows in-frame clones only, minus some. This table has roughly 100,000 clones, around 90% appearing once. Points on this clone: Its antigen is not known.

Here the sequenced sample was peripheral blood, taken on day 0 of AZD1222 vaccination. This chain links TRBV29-1 with TRBJ2-1, with TRBD2 matching 9 bases. The source of this sequence is an adult in good health. The DNA for the CDR3 is TGCAGCGTTGTTAGTAGCGGGAGATTTTATGAGCAGTTCTTC. It is translated as CSVVSSGRFYEQFF.